This TCR beta chain is from a study of blood T cell repertoires in COVID-19. Turning to the study itself: The United States, Italy and Spain provided the acute and convalescent COVID-19 samples. The cDNA or gDNA used as material had been derived from T cells, B-cell-depleted T cells, or PBMCs.

As handled by the study authors: Amplification from reference gene primers served as the basis for estimated nucleated cell counts. The method was immunoSEQ multiplex PCR; TCRdb's version includes in-frame clones alone and lacks a portion of them. Clone size and the V and J calls come from that table; the DNA yielded D and trimming. The data show about 110,000 clones, 87% seen once. V gave up 0 bases and J gave up 7 bases, with 12 bases separating them. Germline V gives CDR1 SGHTA, CDR2 FQGTGA. This CDR3 is built from 14 residues. Sequencing input: peripheral blood. This clonotype originated in a human donor in a cohort sampled during active COVID-19. This chain connects TRBV7-3 to TRBJ1-2; D is unresolved. DNA for the CDR3: TGTGCCAGCAGCTTAACGGAGGGCGATGGTGGCTACACCTTC. This encodes CASSLTEGDGGYTF.